This T cell receptor (beta chain) was documented in a study of human T cells and chemical hapten exposure. Study findings and constraints: TCRs exceeding a frequency of 1 in 1000 stayed unchanged under DPC sensitization. Higher patch test scores went with higher counts of PT1 expanded TCRs.

The CDR3 is made up of 12 amino acids. Trimming took off 5 bases at V and 3 bases at J, with 5 bases between the two ends. The V gene's germline CDR1 is MNHEY and CDR2 SVGEGT. Sample time point: patch test 1, 2 weeks after DPC sensitization. Treatment defined: therapeutic diphenylcyclopropenone sensitization with weekly scalp DPC. Before extraction, the whole blood was not fractionated, and total RNA was taken from it. This clonotype has just a few counts. The target antigen is unknown. TCRdb re-derived calls from the RACE reads in MiXCR, one entry per CDR3 protein. The sample shows roughly 160,000 distinct CDR3 sequences, roughly 15% of them seen only once.

The chain couples TRBV6-2 or TRBV6-3 to TRBJ1-5; D unclear. This TCR was recovered from a woman in her twenties or thirties with alopecia areata. Some clones in this sample may be carry-over from other donors' samples. Material: whole blood, obtained in connection with sensitization to the hapten diphenylcyclopropenone (DPC). Here the CDR3 reads CASSPSNQPQHF. CDR3 DNA: TGTGCCAGCAGTCCCTCCAATCAGCCCCAGCATTTT.